The 18 T cell receptor beta chains below were found in one sample sequenced in a study of blood T cell repertoires in COVID-19 (dated by TCRdb to the early 2020s). The method behind the library was the immunoSEQ multiplex PCR assay. Here the immuneACCESS table is served through TCRdb, limited to in-frame sequences with V and J called. Missing clones are a known gap in these copies; in checked studies unresolved V genes cover under half, and the rest lacks a known reason. The sample records about 40,000 clones, around nine tenths of which are singletons. The ten largest clonotypes hold around 0.4% of the sample. The source material was peripheral blood. These TCRs come from a human donor in a cohort sampled during active COVID-19.

The gene calls are TRBV7-2 and TRBJ1-1, with 7 bases aligning to TRBD1. The CDR3 totals 17 residues. CDR1 SGHTA and CDR2 FQGNSA come from the germline V gene. Trimming at V came to 5 bases and at J to 0 bases, leaving 12 bases not matched to a gene. DNA of the CDR3: TGTGCCAGCAGCCCCCCCCGACAGGGTGTTGTGAACACTGAAGCTTTCTTT. It specifies CASSPPRQGVVNTEAFF.

V gene TRBV3-1 (or the pseudogene TRBV3-2) combines with J gene TRBJ2-7; the D gene is possibly TRBD2 (5 bases). The germline V and J ends were trimmed by 0 bases and 4 bases, with 13 bases remaining between them. Germline V lookup: CDR1 LGHDT, CDR2 YNNKEL (reference sequence). The CDR3 covers 15 residues. The CDR3 nucleotides read TGTGCCAGCAGCCAAGATACTAGGGCTGAGTACGAGCAGTACTTC. Translation: CASSQDTRAEYEQYF.

This sequence joins TRBV5-1 and TRBJ1-1; D possibly corresponds to TRBD1 (6 bases). V was trimmed by 0 bases and J by 4 bases, leaving 10 bases between them. Germline V CDR1 and CDR2: SGHRS, YFSETQ. The CDR3 consists of 14 residues. This chain's CDR3 is CASSLGTGPTEAFF. CDR3 DNA: TGCGCCAGCAGCTTGGGTACAGGGCCCACTGAAGCTTTCTTT. Filled out from reference TRBV5-1 and TRBJ1-1, the complete variable domain reads KAGVTQTPRYLIKTRGQQVTLSCSPISGHRSVSWYQQTPGQGLQFLFEYFSETQRNKGNFPGRFSGRQFSNSRSEMNVSTLELGDSALYLCASSLGTGPTEAFFGQGTRLTVV.

This clone was found once. This sequence joins TRBV7-2 and TRBJ2-7; 12 bases map to TRBD2. This CDR3 is 16 amino acids long. The V segment lost 3 bases and the J segment 5 bases; nucleotides outside the gene matches: 8. Germline V lookup: CDR1 SGHTA, CDR2 FQGNSA. The DNA for the CDR3 is TGTGCCAGCAGCTTCCTAGCGGGGGGGTCGGTCCACGAGCAGTACTTC. Residues: CASSFLAGGSVHEQYF.

This chain links TRBV7-2 with TRBJ2-7, with D maybe TRBD1 (5 bases). The CDR3 runs to 15 residues. CDR1 and CDR2 (germline): SGHTA, FQGNSA. Between the trimmed V and J ends, which lost 5 bases and 3 bases, there was a span of 17 bases. The CDR3 DNA is TGTGCCAGCAGCAGCCGTGGGGCAGGGAACTACGAGCAGTACTTC. Residues: CASSSRGAGNYEQYF.

J is TRBJ1-1 and V is TRBV6-5, with a weak D call TRBD1 (5 bases). In germline, CDR1 is MNHEY, CDR2 SVGAGI. Trimming removed 6 bases at V and 4 bases at J, with 18 bases between. The CDR3 has 15 residues. The CDR3 region is CASSLQSRVSTEAFF. The CDR3 DNA follows: TGTGCCAGCAGCCTACAATCCAGGGTATCCACTGAAGCTTTCTTT.

The table lists this clone with a few counts. V usage is TRBV27 and J usage is TRBJ1-3, with D maybe TRBD1 (5 bases). V was clipped by 5 bases and J by 3 bases, with 14 bases between them. This CDR3 is built from 15 residues. Germline CDR1 is MNHEY and CDR2 is SMNVEV (reference sequence). The chain's CDR3 is CASSQIQGGGNTIYF. DNA for the CDR3: TGTGCCAGCAGTCAAATTCAGGGTGGTGGAAACACCATATATTTT.

This clone came up once. The chain joins TRBV6-2 or TRBV6-3 to TRBJ1-6; 8 nucleotides line up with TRBD1. Per the germline V gene, CDR1 is MNHEY and CDR2 is SVGEGT. V shed 0 bases and J 11 bases; nucleotides not matched to a gene: 9. The CDR3 runs to 16 residues. The CDR3 DNA is TGTGCCAGCAGTTACTCGGACAGGGCGGTTCTAGCACCCCTCCACTTT. Amino acids: CASSYSDRAVLAPLHF.

This chain uses TRBV27 with TRBJ2-1; TRBD2 aligns across 13 bases. Germline V lookup: CDR1 MNHEY, CDR2 SMNVEV (reference sequence). V lost 10 bases to trimming and J lost 0 bases; unmatched junction nucleotides: 6. The CDR3 spans 16 residues. Here the CDR3 reads CATGGLAGYSYNEQFF. The CDR3 DNA reads TGTGCCACAGGGGGACTAGCGGGGTACTCCTACAATGAGCAGTTCTTC.

In DNA, the CDR3 is TGTGCCAGCAGCCCCCGTGGGAGCAACACTGAAGCTTTCTTT. Protein sequence: CASSPRGSNTEAFF. V is TRBV9 and J is TRBJ1-1; D is unclear. CDR3 length equals 14 residues. Germline-derived CDR1 and CDR2 are SGDLS and YYNGEE. The V end lost 4 bases, the J end lost 2 bases, and 12 bases lay between the germline ends.

J is TRBJ1-1 and V is TRBV10-2; 11 bases are shared with TRBD1. Germline V gene data show CDR1 as WSHSY and CDR2 as SAAADI. The CDR3 spans 17 residues. With V trimmed by 3 bases and J by 3 bases, 9 bases remained unmatched. DNA for the CDR3: TGCGCCAGCAGTGACAACGTAGGACAGGGGGCGGACACTGAAGCTTTCTTT. Translation gives CASSDNVGQGADTEAFF.

This chain connects TRBV18 to TRBJ1-1; D might be TRBD1 (5 bases). The germline V gene encodes CDR1 KGHSH and CDR2 LQKENI. The CDR3 contains 16 residues. Between the trimmed V and J ends, which lost 3 bases and 1 base, there was a span of 15 bases. The CDR3 region is CASSPYIDRPNTEAFF. CDR3 nucleotide sequence: TGTGCCAGCTCACCGTATATAGACAGACCGAACACTGAAGCTTTCTTT.

The chain carries TRBV7-9 and TRBJ1-2, with TRBD1 identical over 7 bases. V lost 4 bases to trimming and J lost 8 bases; unmatched junction nucleotides: 10. This CDR3 spans 14 amino acids. Looked up from germline, CDR1 is SEHNR and CDR2 is FQNEAQ (reference sequence). The CDR3 nucleotides read TGTGCCAGCAGCTCGTCGACAGGGACAGAGGGCTACACCTTC. This codes for CASSSSTGTEGYTF.

The genes are TRBV4-1 and TRBJ1-5, with D tentatively TRBD1 (6 bases). Germline V gives CDR1 MGHRA, CDR2 YSYEKL. CDR3 size: 15 residues. The germline V and J ends were trimmed by 0 bases and 4 bases, with 10 bases remaining between them. CDR3 sequence (DNA): TGCGCCAGCAGCCAAGAGACAGGACAGAATCAGCCCCAGCATTTT. Its protein is CASSQETGQNQPQHF.

The CDR3 loop reads CASSLEPSGANVLTF. For the CDR3, the DNA is TGTGCCAGCAGCTTAGAGCCCTCTGGGGCCAACGTCCTGACTTTC. This sequence joins TRBV7-2 and TRBJ2-6; D unresolved. V gave up 1 base and J gave up 0 bases, with 4 bases separating them. This CDR3 is built from 15 residues. Germline CDR1 and CDR2: SGHTA and FQGNSA.

This chain uses TRBV5-4 with TRBJ2-7, with 7 bases lining up with TRBD1. The CDR3 covers 14 residues. Looked up from germline, CDR1 is SGHNT and CDR2 is YYREEE (reference sequence). V lost 3 bases to trimming and J lost 5 bases; unmatched junction nucleotides: 8. In nucleotides, the CDR3 is TGTGCCAGCAGCTGGGCCGCGACAGGGCACGAGCAGTACTTC. Translating gives CASSWAATGHEQYF.

J is TRBJ1-1 and V is TRBV6-5; the D is unclear. The V and J ends lost 8 bases and 1 base respectively, with 14 bases between them. This CDR3 is built from 14 residues. Germline V gene sequence: CDR1 MNHEY, CDR2 SVGAGI. The chain's CDR3 is CASRVRYQNTEAFF. DNA for the CDR3: TGTGCCAGCCGGGTCCGTTACCAGAACACTGAAGCTTTCTTT.

This clone was picked up one time. The chain combines TRBV6-5 with TRBJ2-7; 9 bases match TRBD1. This CDR3 is built from 13 residues. V lost 5 bases and J lost 2; bases outside the gene matches: 1. CDR1 is MNHEY, CDR2 SVGAGI, per germline. CDR3 in amino acids: CASSRTGAYEQYF. CDR3 sequence (DNA): TGTGCCAGCAGTCGGACAGGGGCCTACGAGCAGTACTTC.